This T cell receptor (beta chain) was captured in a study of cytomegalovirus exposure and HLA in healthy donors. About the study: It was reported in a later analysis that the same platform had been used for the 120 validation repertoires as for the approximately 700 first-cohort repertoires. Study-wide points: A classifier reportedly called cytomegalovirus status with high sensitivity and specificity.

Sequencing used immunoSEQ multiplex PCR; TCRdb keeps in-frame clones, though not all of them. The data contain some 60,000 clones, 94% of them singletons. Trimming cost V 9 bases and J 4 bases, with 16 bases left between them. This CDR3 has 14 residues. Germline V gives CDR1 LNHDA, CDR2 SQIVND (reference sequence). With regard to this clone: Its matching antigen is unknown.

This sequence was found in a man aged 18 to 30 in good health and CMV-seropositive. Specimen: PBMCs. The chain couples TRBV19 to TRBJ1-3; TRBD1 might be the D (6 bases). CDR3 DNA: TGTGCCAGCCGAGATCGGGGGGCCGGAAACACCATATATTTT. Encoded protein: CASRDRGAGNTIYF.